Each of the 32 T cell receptor beta chains below was sequenced from the same sample in a study of blood T cell repertoires in COVID-19 (dated by TCRdb to the early 2020s). The protocol used for the library was the immunoSEQ multiplex PCR assay. TCRdb carries this immuneACCESS record with in-frame sequences only. Its versions omit some clonotypes, under half of them owing to an unresolved V gene in the studies checked, with the rest unexplained. This sample is represented by around 300,000 clones; 88% of them were singletons. Of the sample, around 2% falls within the top ten clones. Sequencing was done on a sample of PBMCs or T cells enriched from blood (not recorded which). Receptor source: a woman in her sixties or seventies in a cohort exposed to, infected with or recovered from COVID-19 (not recorded which).

The chain uses TRBV9 and TRBJ2-3; 13 bases match TRBD2. Germline assignment: CDR1 SGDLS and CDR2 YYNGEE. CDR3 size: 15 residues. The ends lost 6 bases at V and 5 bases at J; junction bases unmatched: 6. The CDR3: CASTGGLAGKDTQYF. For the CDR3, the DNA is TGTGCCAGCACGGGGGGACTAGCGGGAAAAGATACGCAGTATTTT.

The rearrangement joins TRBV5-1 to TRBJ1-1; D uncertain. Germline CDR1 SGHRS, CDR2 YFSETQ. The CDR3 consists of 16 residues. The V and J ends lost 1 base and 0 bases respectively, with 13 bases between them. DNA for the CDR3: TGCGCCAGCAGCTTGAATCCAGGTGACATGAACACTGAAGCTTTCTTT. This translates into CASSLNPGDMNTEAFF.

V usage is TRBV5-1 and J usage is TRBJ1-6; weak D call: TRBD1 (5 bases). Germline V lookup: CDR1 SGHRS, CDR2 YFSETQ. The CDR3 runs 13 residues. Trimming removed 0 bases at V and 10 bases at J, with 8 bases between. The CDR3 region is CASSLGRESPLHF. The CDR3 DNA is TGCGCCAGCAGCTTGGGCAGGGAATCACCCCTCCACTTT.

The rearrangement joins TRBV9 to TRBJ2-7; 7 nucleotides match TRBD2. With 4 bases clipped from V and 2 bases from J, the junction kept 6 bases outside the gene matches. The CDR3 extends over 14 amino acids. Germline CDR1 SGDLS, CDR2 YYNGEE. The CDR3 coding sequence is TGTGCCAGCAGCCCCATAGCGGGTACCTACGAGCAGTACTTC. Amino acids: CASSPIAGTYEQYF. The variable domain in full, completed from reference TRBV9 and TRBJ2-7, reads DSGVTQTPKHLITATGQRVTLRCSPRSGDLSVYWYQQSLDQGLQFLIQYYNGEERAKGNILERFSAQQFPDLHSELNLSSLELGDSALYFCASSPIAGTYEQYFGPGTRLTVT.

The CDR3 here is CASSVVPGVNYGYTF. In DNA, the CDR3 is TGTGCCAGCAGCGTAGTTCCGGGGGTAAACTATGGCTACACCTTC. This chain connects TRBV9 to TRBJ1-2; TRBD1 might be the D (5 bases). This CDR3 has 15 residues. CDR1 and CDR2 from the germline V gene are SGDLS and YYNGEE. Trimming stripped 0 bases from V and 2 bases from J, with 11 bases between.

The V and J genes are TRBV4-3 and TRBJ1-2; TRBD1 aligns across 8 bases. The trim removed 2 bases at V and 8 bases at J, leaving 7 bases unmatched. The CDR3 spans 14 residues. The V gene's germline CDR1 is LGHNA and CDR2 YSLEER. CDR3 in amino acids: CASSQTTGGHGYTF. CDR3 in DNA: TGCGCCAGCAGCCAAACTACAGGGGGGCACGGCTACACCTTC.

The CDR3 region has the DNA TGTGCCAGCAGTTCGGGCCTATGGGGGGATACCTACGAGCAGTACTTC. Translation gives CASSSGLWGDTYEQYF. The chain joins TRBV28 to TRBJ2-7, with D perhaps TRBD2 (6 bases). This CDR3 is 16 amino acids long. The V end was cut by 4 bases, the J end by 2 bases, with 18 bases between. Germline V CDR1 and CDR2: MDHEN, SYDVKM.

This chain links TRBV7-9 with TRBJ1-2, with D tentatively TRBD1 (6 bases). The germline V gene has CDR1 SEHNR and CDR2 FQNEAQ (reference sequence). The ends were cut back, 5 bases at V and 6 bases at J, with 13 bases in the middle. CDR3 length: 13 amino acids. The DNA for the CDR3 is TGTGCCAGCAGCCGCGACAGGCAGCATGGCTACACCTTC. Protein sequence: CASSRDRQHGYTF.

This rearrangement joins TRBV5-1 to TRBJ2-5; D may be TRBD1 (7 bases). The CDR3 loop spans 15 amino acids. V lost 3 bases to trimming and J lost 2 bases, with 14 bases between them. CDR1 and CDR2 from the germline V gene are SGHRS and YFSETQ. CDR3 amino acids: CASSWGGTAQETQYF. The DNA for the CDR3 is TGCGCCAGCAGCTGGGGCGGGACAGCTCAAGAGACCCAGTACTTC.

V is TRBV28 and J is TRBJ2-7; possible D gene TRBD2, 5 bases. Germline CDR1 is MDHEN and CDR2 is SYDVKM. Trimming took off 8 bases at V and 0 bases at J, with 14 bases between the two ends. The CDR3 is 14 amino acids. The chain's CDR3 is CASQDSYSSYEQYF. DNA of the CDR3: TGTGCCAGCCAGGACTCCTACTCCTCCTACGAGCAGTACTTC.

The J gene is TRBJ1-5, the V gene TRBV28; TRBD1 might be the D (5 bases). The CDR3 covers 16 residues. V was pared by 5 bases and J by 1 base, with 15 bases between. In germline, CDR1 is MDHEN, CDR2 SYDVKM. CDR3 amino acids: CASSPLGGNSNQPQHF. The CDR3 DNA sequence: TGTGCCAGCAGTCCCCTCGGGGGAAACAGCAATCAGCCCCAGCATTTT.

The chain uses TRBV15 and TRBJ2-1; possible D gene TRBD2, 5 bases. Germline lookup yields CDR1 LNHNV and CDR2 YYDKDF (reference sequence). The CDR3 spans 15 residues. Trimming left V 0 bases short and J 5 bases short, with 11 bases between. CDR3 region: CATSRDRGRDNEQFF. The CDR3 bases are TGTGCCACCAGCAGAGATCGGGGAAGGGACAATGAGCAGTTCTTC. The full variable domain, in which reference TRBV15 and TRBJ2-1 provide the parts outside the CDR3, is DAMVIQNPRYQVTQFGKPVTLSCSQTLNHNVMYWYQQKSSQAPKLLFHYYDKDFNNEADTPDNFQSRRPNTSFCFLDIRSPGLGDTAMYLCATSRDRGRDNEQFFGPGTRLTVL.

Only a few counts were recorded for this clone. V is TRBV6-1 and J is TRBJ2-1, with 7 bases aligning to TRBD1. The germline CDR1 and CDR2 sequences are MNHNS and SASEGT. Trimming cost V 2 bases and J 7 bases; bases outside gene matches: 8. The CDR3 loop spans 15 amino acids. The CDR3 loop reads CASSEPGGIRNEQFF. The CDR3 DNA reads as TGTGCCAGCAGTGAACCAGGGGGAATCAGGAATGAGCAGTTCTTC.

The chain combines TRBV5-6 with TRBJ1-5; D gene uncertain. V gave up 6 bases and J gave up 7 bases, with 17 bases separating them. Looked up from germline, CDR1 is SGHDT and CDR2 is YYEEEE. This CDR3 comprises 14 residues. The CDR3 bases are TGTGCCAGCACCCTACTTTTCGGCGGGCAGCCCCAGCATTTT. Its protein product is CASTLLFGGQPQHF.

This clone was detected only a few times. The V and J genes are TRBV9 and TRBJ1-2, with TRBD1 matching over 8 bases. The CDR3 spans 14 residues. Germline assignment: CDR1 SGDLS and CDR2 YYNGEE. Trimming cost V 4 bases and J 4 bases; bases outside gene matches: 6. The chain's CDR3 is CASSPRTGIYGYTF. The DNA for the CDR3 is TGTGCCAGCAGCCCTAGGACAGGGATCTATGGCTACACCTTC.

This chain uses TRBV5-1 with TRBJ1-1; D remains unclear. Trimming took 7 bases from V and 7 from J, leaving 14 bases between them. The CDR3 runs to 12 residues. Germline values: CDR1 SGHRS, CDR2 YFSETQ. The CDR3 nucleotides are TGCGCCAGCGGTGCCCGGAGCGTTGAAGCTTTCTTT. Encoded protein: CASGARSVEAFF. Together with reference TRBV5-1 and TRBJ1-1, the CDR3 gives the full variable domain: KAGVTQTPRYLIKTRGQQVTLSCSPISGHRSVSWYQQTPGQGLQFLFEYFSETQRNKGNFPGRFSGRQFSNSRSEMNVSTLELGDSALYLCASGARSVEAFFGQGTRLTVV.

With regard to this clone: Within the sample, other DNA sequences also encode this same CDR3. The chain carries TRBV28 and TRBJ2-7; D may be TRBD2 (6 bases). The V and J ends lost 7 bases and 7 bases respectively, with 23 bases between them. Germline CDR1 and CDR2: MDHEN and SYDVKM. This CDR3 contains 15 residues. The CDR3 DNA follows: TGTGCCAGCACCTTATGGGGGACGGGGGTGGGAGAGCAGTACTTC. This encodes CASTLWGTGVGEQYF.

This sequence joins TRBV28 and TRBJ2-1, with D perhaps matching TRBD2 (6 bases). Trimming pared 4 bases from V and 7 bases from J, leaving 11 bases between. The V gene's germline CDR1 is MDHEN and CDR2 SYDVKM. The CDR3 runs 13 residues. The CDR3 spells CASSSPEGNEQFF. CDR3 sequence (DNA): TGTGCCAGCAGTTCCCCGGAGGGGAATGAGCAGTTCTTC.

The CDR3 DNA follows: TGTGCCAGCAGTTTATCGGGGACAAGGAAAGGTCCCCAGCCCCAGCATTTT. Translation: CASSLSGTRKGPQPQHF. V usage is TRBV28 and J usage is TRBJ1-5; D is perhaps TRBD1 (6 bases). Trimming shortened V by 1 base and J by 7 bases, and 20 bases separated the two germline ends. Germline V gene lookup returns CDR1 MDHEN and CDR2 SYDVKM. The CDR3 is 17 residues long.

The chain is built from TRBV28 and TRBJ2-7; the D gene is possibly TRBD2 (6 bases). The CDR3 sequence is 16 residues long. Trimming removed 7 bases at V and 0 bases at J, with 19 bases between. The germline V gene has CDR1 MDHEN and CDR2 SYDVKM. As DNA, the CDR3 is TGTGCCAGCATCCCGTGGGGGGACCAGAGCTCCTACGAGCAGTACTTC. It specifies CASIPWGDQSSYEQYF.

This sequence joins TRBV28 and TRBJ1-5; 8 positions match TRBD1. Trimming took 7 bases from V and 6 from J; bases not matched to a gene: 2. Germline V lookup: CDR1 MDHEN, CDR2 SYDVKM. The CDR3 is made up of 12 amino acids. The CDR3 DNA reads as TGTGCCAGCACAGGGGGCACTCAGCCCCAGCATTTT. Residues: CASTGGTQPQHF.

This clone has only a few counts. V and J are TRBV6-4 and TRBJ2-3, with D possibly being TRBD1 (7 bases). V lost 5 bases, J lost 1 base, and 13 bases lay in between. The length of the CDR3 is 15 residues. The germline V gene has CDR1 MRHNA and CDR2 SNTAGT. CDR3 DNA sequence: TGTGCCAGCAGTCCAGGGGGGACGGGCACAGATACGCAGTATTTT. Its protein is CASSPGGTGTDTQYF.

The rearrangement joins TRBV18 to TRBJ2-2; no reliable D call. The CDR3 totals 13 residues. Germline CDR1 and CDR2: KGHSH and LQKENI. Trimming cost V 1 base and J 6 bases, with 6 bases left between them. The CDR3 DNA reads TGTGCCAGCTCACCACAAAGCCCCGGGGAGCTGTTTTTT. It encodes CASSPQSPGELFF.

The chain employs TRBV7-3 and TRBJ1-5, with TRBD1 identical over 7 bases. Germline V lookup: CDR1 SGHTA, CDR2 FQGTGA. There are 17 residues in the CDR3. After removal of 4 bases from V and 0 bases from J, the junction contained 9 bases not matched to a gene. This chain's CDR3 is CASSSLGQQHSNQPQHF. The CDR3, as DNA: TGTGCCAGCAGCTCGCTGGGACAGCAACATAGCAATCAGCCCCAGCATTTT.

This clone was observed a handful of times. The chain links TRBV6-1 to TRBJ1-5; a possible D gene is TRBD1 (6 bases). CDR3 length: 15 amino acids. Between the trimmed V and J ends, which lost 2 bases and 6 bases, there was a span of 14 bases. Germline V lookup: CDR1 MNHNS, CDR2 SASEGT. The CDR3 DNA reads as TGTGCCAGCAGTGAAATGTTTACAGGGCGTCAGCCCCAGCATTTT. This sequence encodes CASSEMFTGRQPQHF.

V and J are TRBV7-3 and TRBJ2-5; 7 bases are shared with TRBD1. This CDR3 has 16 residues. The V and J ends lost 6 bases and 2 bases, in that order; junction bases with no gene match: 12. Germline CDR1 and CDR2: SGHTA and FQGTGA. In DNA, the CDR3 is TGTGCCAGCAGTCTGTCCTCCGGGACAGAACAAGAGACCCAGTACTTC. Amino acids: CASSLSSGTEQETQYF.

This chain uses TRBV7-9 with TRBJ2-3, with D maybe TRBD2 (5 bases). The CDR3 runs 18 residues. V lost 3 bases and J lost 1, with 20 bases in between. Per the germline V gene, CDR1 is SEHNR and CDR2 is FQNEAQ (reference sequence). The DNA of the CDR3 is TGTGCCAGCAGCTTCTCCAGGAATAGGACTCTCGGCACAGATACGCAGTATTTT. Translation gives CASSFSRNRTLGTDTQYF.

Only one count was recorded for this clone. The CDR3 region is CATSERGLAGVDTQYF. The CDR3 nucleotides read TGTGCCACCAGTGAACGGGGACTAGCGGGAGTAGATACGCAGTATTTT. V and J are TRBV24-1 and TRBJ2-3, with 14 bases lining up with TRBD2. Per germline, CDR1 KGHDR and CDR2 SFDVKD. The CDR3 has 16 residues. The J segment lost 5 bases and the V segment lost 4 bases, leaving 4 bases of the junction unmatched.

This clone was detected once. The chain joins TRBV6-5 to TRBJ2-7; possibly TRBD2 for D (6 bases). Germline CDR1 and CDR2: MNHEY and SVGAGI. V gave up 2 bases and J gave up 0 bases, with 8 bases separating them. The CDR3 totals 14 residues. CDR3 sequence (DNA): TGTGCCAGCAGTTACGGGACTTTCTCCTACGAGCAGTACTTC. It codes for CASSYGTFSYEQYF.

The CDR3 nucleotides read TGTGCCAGTAGTTCAAACACAGGGGGCTCAGAGACCCAGTACTTC. Residues: CASSSNTGGSETQYF. The chain couples TRBV19 to TRBJ2-5; the match to TRBD1 covers 9 bases. Germline CDR1 reads LNHDA; CDR2 reads SQIVND (reference sequence). The CDR3 contains 15 residues. J gave up 4 bases and V 5 bases, and 8 bases lay outside the gene matches.

This sequence joins TRBV28 and TRBJ1-5, with 7 bases identical to TRBD1. The CDR3 runs 14 residues. J gave up 6 bases and V 4 bases, and 6 bases lay outside the gene matches. From germline, CDR1 is MDHEN and CDR2 SYDVKM. For the CDR3, the DNA is TGTGCCAGCAGTTCAGGGGGTGAGGGTCAGCCCCAGCATTTT. Translated: CASSSGGEGQPQHF.

In its sample, this clone was seen a few times. The J gene is TRBJ2-1, the V gene TRBV9; 10 positions match TRBD2. Trimming cost V 4 bases and J 11 bases; bases outside gene matches: 9. The germline V gene encodes CDR1 SGDLS and CDR2 YYNGEE. This CDR3 spans 14 amino acids. CDR3: CASSPREREGKQFF. CDR3 nucleotides: TGTGCCAGCAGCCCCCGTGAGCGGGAGGGTAAGCAGTTCTTC.